What follows describes a single TCR beta chain. Its antigen remains unknown. This may arise from a read error, as a much more abundant clone is one base away. The CDR3 does not close with the conserved phenylalanine or tryptophan, likely indicating a read error. Relying on iRepertoire HTBI primers and Arm-PCR of CDR3 regions, the team built TCR beta libraries. One entry per CDR3 protein results from TCRdb running MiXCR on the multiplex PCR reads. The table records roughly 420,000 distinct CDR3 sequences, around 16% of them present only once. Time point of the sample: newly diagnosed GD, antithyroid drugs for less than 3 months. Making the TCR library involved RNA that had been extracted from PBMCs. The guidelines of the American Thyroid Association were the basis for diagnosing Graves' disease. The CDR3 has 15 amino acids. Germline V gene sequence: CDR1 MNHEY, CDR2 SVGEGT. V lost 2 bases and J lost 0, with 10 bases in between.

The source of the sample is a study of regulatory T cells in long-lasting Graves disease. The study's findings and limits: When disease was persistent, TRBV28, TRBJ1-2 and TRBJ2-5 were the favored segments.

The genes are TRBV6-2 or TRBV6-3 and TRBJ1-1; unclear D gene. The sample in question was peripheral blood mononuclear cells (PBMCs), obtained at new diagnosis, from a patient treated with antithyroid drugs. This TCR came from a female donor with Graves disease. The chain's CDR3 is CASSYVSGMNTEAFS. In nucleotides, the CDR3 is TGTGCCAGCAGTTACGTGAGCGGAATGAACACTGAAGCTTTCTCT.